This T cell receptor beta chain appears in the sequencing data of a study of technical replicates of blood from several donors. The CDR3 has 13 amino acids. CDR1 is LNHDA and CDR2 is SQIVND in the germline V gene (reference sequence). V was clipped by 3 bases and J by 5 bases; unmatched bases: 2. The method was immunoSEQ multiplex PCR; TCRdb's version includes in-frame clones alone and lacks a portion of them. The table lists 85,000 or so clones, approximately 95% of them singletons, with 0.26% in the top ten. J is TRBJ2-7 and V is TRBV19; 9 nucleotides line up with TRBD1. The specimen was T cells isolated from PBMCs. The receptor was derived from a human donor in good health. DNA for the CDR3: TGTGCCAGTAGTATCACAGGGGGCCACGAGCAGTACTTC. This sequence encodes CASSITGGHEQYF.